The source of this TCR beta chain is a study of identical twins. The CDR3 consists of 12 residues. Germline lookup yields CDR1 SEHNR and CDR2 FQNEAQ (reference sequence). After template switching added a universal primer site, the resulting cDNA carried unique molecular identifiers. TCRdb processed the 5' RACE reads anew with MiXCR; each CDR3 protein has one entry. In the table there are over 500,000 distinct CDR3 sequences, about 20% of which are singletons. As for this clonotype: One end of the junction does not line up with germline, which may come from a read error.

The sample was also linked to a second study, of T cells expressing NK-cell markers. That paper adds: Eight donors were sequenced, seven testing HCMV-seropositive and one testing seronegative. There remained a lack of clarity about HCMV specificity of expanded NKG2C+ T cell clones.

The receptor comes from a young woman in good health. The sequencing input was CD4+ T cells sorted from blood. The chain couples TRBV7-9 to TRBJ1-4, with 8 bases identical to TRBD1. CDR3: CASSNKGTGAVF. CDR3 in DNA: TGTGCCAGCAGCAACAAGGGGACAGGCGCGGTTTTT.